The rows below give T cell receptor beta chains drawn from one sample of a study of blood T cell repertoires in COVID-19. Some clones are missing from TCRdb's copy, which holds only in-frame ones; the method was immunoSEQ multiplex PCR. Of approximately 300,000 clones in the sample, more than 75% are singletons; the top ten hold 1%. Sample: peripheral blood. The receptors here all came from a man between 45 and 60 years old with active or convalescent COVID-19. Each CDR3 is given with its conserved first and last residue. A D gene is named only where the DNA matches it firmly. A clone size is listed for some rows: how often the clone was seen (once, few, many), or a class if it is expanded.

V gene	J gene	clone size	D gene	CDR3 DNA	CDR3 protein
TRBV28	TRBJ1-2	-	-	TGTGCCAGCAGTCCGCCCGTGGGGGCGCCAGGCTATGGCTACACCTTC	CASSPPVGAPGYGYTF
TRBV30	TRBJ1-2	-	-	TGTGCCTGGAGAGGTAGGGGAAATAGCTATGGCTACACCTTC	CAWRGRGNSYGYTF
TRBV4-3	TRBJ2-2	once	TRBD1	TGCGCCAGCAGCCAAGGGCAGGGGGCTGTAACCGGGGAGCTGTTTTTT	CASSQGQGAVTGELFF
TRBV28	TRBJ1-1	-	-	TGTGCCAGCAGTCTGATATTACAGGGTTTCATGAACACTGAAGCTTTCTTT	CASSLILQGFMNTEAFF
TRBV30	TRBJ2-2	-	-	TGTGCCTGGAGTGTACTCCTGAACACCGGGGAGCTGTTTTTT	CAWSVLLNTGELFF
TRBV7-2	TRBJ2-1	-	-	TGTGCCAGCAGCGCCTGGTTCCCCTCTACGAATGAGCAGTTCTTC	CASSAWFPSTNEQFF
TRBV27	TRBJ1-2	-	TRBD1	TGTGCCAGCAGTTGGGACAGGGGCTATGGCTACACCTTC	CASSWDRGYGYTF
TRBV11-2	TRBJ2-7	-	TRBD1	TGTGCCAGCAGCTTAGGAGGGGGCGTCCCGGCTTACCTATCCTACGAGCAGTACTTC	CASSLGGGVPAYLSYEQYF
TRBV9	TRBJ1-4	-	TRBD1	TGTGCCAGCAGCCCAGTGGGACAGGGAGCAACTAATGAAAAACTGTTTTTT	CASSPVGQGATNEKLFF
TRBV2	TRBJ1-1	-	TRBD1	TGTGCCAGCAGTTCACAGGGGGCAGCAGCTTTCTTT	CASSSQGAAAFF
TRBV3-1/TRBV3-2	TRBJ2-6	few	-	TGTGCCAGCAGCCTCCAGGGTTCCTCTGGGGCCAACGTCCTGACTTTC	CASSLQGSSGANVLTF
TRBV18	TRBJ1-1	-	-	TGTGCCAGCTCACCACGGCAGTGGAGCGCTGAAGCTTTCTTT	CASSPRQWSAEAFF
TRBV5-1	TRBJ2-5	-	TRBD2	TGCGCCAGCAGCCGGATTTCGCAGCGGGAGGGCGGCGAGACCCAGTACTTC	CASSRISQREGGETQYF
TRBV13	TRBJ2-7	-	TRBD2	TGTGCCAGCAGCTTAGATAGCGGGGGGGCCAACGAGCAGTACTTC	CASSLDSGGANEQYF
TRBV7-9	TRBJ2-1	once	-	TGTGCCAGCAGCTTAGGGATAGGGGAACGGCAGTTCTTC	CASSLGIGERQFF
TRBV30	TRBJ2-6	-	-	TGTGCCTGGAGTGTACTAGGGCAGGGGAGGGCCAACGTCCTGACTTTC	CAWSVLGQGRANVLTF
TRBV3-1/TRBV3-2	TRBJ2-3	-	TRBD2	TGTGCCAGCAGCCAAGATAGCGGGGGGCGCACAGATACGCAGTATTTT	CASSQDSGGRTDTQYF
TRBV5-1	TRBJ2-2	-	TRBD1	TGCGCCAGCAGTGACCCCCTAAACAGGGGGCGGACCGGGGAGCTGTTTTTT	CASSDPLNRGRTGELFF
TRBV5-1	TRBJ2-3	-	-	TGCGCCAGCAGCTCAAGCACAGATACGCAGTATTTT	CASSSSTDTQYF
TRBV7-2	TRBJ1-4	-	-	TGTGCCAGCAGCTCCCCCGCGGGGACTAATGAAAAACTGTTTTTT	CASSSPAGTNEKLFF
TRBV5-1	TRBJ1-1	-	TRBD1	TGCGCCAGTCAAAAGGGGACAGGGAACACTGAAGCTTTCTTT	CASQKGTGNTEAFF
TRBV5-1	TRBJ1-6	-	TRBD1	TGCGCCAGCAGAGCAGGGGGCGGATATAATTCACCCCTCCACTTT	CASRAGGGYNSPLHF
TRBV6-5	TRBJ1-4	-	-	TGTGCCAGCAGTTACTGGATACAGAGTGTTGGAGAAAAACTGTTTTTT	CASSYWIQSVGEKLFF
TRBV9	TRBJ1-1	-	-	TGTGCCAGCAGCGATGGGGGAGGGAACACTGAAGCTTTCTTT	CASSDGGGNTEAFF
TRBV7-6	TRBJ2-1	-	TRBD2	TGTGCCAGCAGTTCTACTAGCGGGAGCTCCTACAATGAGCAGTTCTTC	CASSSTSGSSYNEQFF
TRBV4-1	TRBJ1-1	once	TRBD1	TGCGCCAGCAGCCGTCCTCCAGGGGGCTTAGACACTGAAGCTTTCTTT	CASSRPPGGLDTEAFF
TRBV27	TRBJ2-5	-	-	TGTGCCAGCAGTGCCGGGGATTTAGCAGGGACCCAGTACTTC	CASSAGDLAGTQYF
TRBV4-2	TRBJ2-5	-	-	TGTGCCAGCAGCCAAGAGGGGGCTGGCGGAGAGACCCAGTACTTC	CASSQEGAGGETQYF
TRBV6-1	TRBJ1-4	-	TRBD1	TGTGCCAGCAGTGAGCACGGACAGGGGGCACCTAATGAAAAACTGTTTTTT	CASSEHGQGAPNEKLFF
TRBV30	TRBJ1-5	-	-	TGTGCCTGGAGTGTAGGGGCGGAAGGGCCCCAGCATTTT	CAWSVGAEGPQHF
TRBV9	TRBJ2-1	-	-	TGTGCCAGCAGCGGAAGGGAGAAGTCCTACAATGAGCAGTTCTTC	CASSGREKSYNEQFF
TRBV10-3	TRBJ2-1	-	TRBD1	TGTGCCATCAGTGAGTTGGGACAGGGTTACAATGAGCAGTTCTTC	CAISELGQGYNEQFF
TRBV7-2	TRBJ2-7	-	TRBD1	TGTGCCAGCAGCTTGTCGACAGGGACCACCTACGAGCAGTACTTC	CASSLSTGTTYEQYF
TRBV6-5	TRBJ2-5	-	TRBD2	TGTGCCAGCAGTCCTACTAGCGGGAGCGGTGAGACCCAGTACTTC	CASSPTSGSGETQYF
TRBV11-2	TRBJ2-2	-	-	TGTGCCAGCAGCTTCACAGAGGACTCCGGGGAGCTGTTTTTT	CASSFTEDSGELFF
TRBV28	TRBJ1-1	-	-	TGTGCCAGCAGTTTATGGGGGTCAGGGGACACTGAAGCTTTCTTT	CASSLWGSGDTEAFF
TRBV2	TRBJ1-1	-	-	TGTGCCAGCAGTGACCAGGGCAGTAAGAACACTGAAGCTTTCTTT	CASSDQGSKNTEAFF
TRBV18	TRBJ1-5	-	-	TGTGCCAGCAGCTCTGGGGCGAATCAGCCCCAGCATTTT	CASSSGANQPQHF
TRBV18	TRBJ1-6	-	-	TGTGCCAGCTCGGGGCAGTATAATTCACCCCTCCACTTT	CASSGQYNSPLHF
TRBV7-3	TRBJ1-2	-	TRBD1	TGTGCCAGCAGCTCACAGGGGCGCGGTGGCTACACCTTC	CASSSQGRGGYTF